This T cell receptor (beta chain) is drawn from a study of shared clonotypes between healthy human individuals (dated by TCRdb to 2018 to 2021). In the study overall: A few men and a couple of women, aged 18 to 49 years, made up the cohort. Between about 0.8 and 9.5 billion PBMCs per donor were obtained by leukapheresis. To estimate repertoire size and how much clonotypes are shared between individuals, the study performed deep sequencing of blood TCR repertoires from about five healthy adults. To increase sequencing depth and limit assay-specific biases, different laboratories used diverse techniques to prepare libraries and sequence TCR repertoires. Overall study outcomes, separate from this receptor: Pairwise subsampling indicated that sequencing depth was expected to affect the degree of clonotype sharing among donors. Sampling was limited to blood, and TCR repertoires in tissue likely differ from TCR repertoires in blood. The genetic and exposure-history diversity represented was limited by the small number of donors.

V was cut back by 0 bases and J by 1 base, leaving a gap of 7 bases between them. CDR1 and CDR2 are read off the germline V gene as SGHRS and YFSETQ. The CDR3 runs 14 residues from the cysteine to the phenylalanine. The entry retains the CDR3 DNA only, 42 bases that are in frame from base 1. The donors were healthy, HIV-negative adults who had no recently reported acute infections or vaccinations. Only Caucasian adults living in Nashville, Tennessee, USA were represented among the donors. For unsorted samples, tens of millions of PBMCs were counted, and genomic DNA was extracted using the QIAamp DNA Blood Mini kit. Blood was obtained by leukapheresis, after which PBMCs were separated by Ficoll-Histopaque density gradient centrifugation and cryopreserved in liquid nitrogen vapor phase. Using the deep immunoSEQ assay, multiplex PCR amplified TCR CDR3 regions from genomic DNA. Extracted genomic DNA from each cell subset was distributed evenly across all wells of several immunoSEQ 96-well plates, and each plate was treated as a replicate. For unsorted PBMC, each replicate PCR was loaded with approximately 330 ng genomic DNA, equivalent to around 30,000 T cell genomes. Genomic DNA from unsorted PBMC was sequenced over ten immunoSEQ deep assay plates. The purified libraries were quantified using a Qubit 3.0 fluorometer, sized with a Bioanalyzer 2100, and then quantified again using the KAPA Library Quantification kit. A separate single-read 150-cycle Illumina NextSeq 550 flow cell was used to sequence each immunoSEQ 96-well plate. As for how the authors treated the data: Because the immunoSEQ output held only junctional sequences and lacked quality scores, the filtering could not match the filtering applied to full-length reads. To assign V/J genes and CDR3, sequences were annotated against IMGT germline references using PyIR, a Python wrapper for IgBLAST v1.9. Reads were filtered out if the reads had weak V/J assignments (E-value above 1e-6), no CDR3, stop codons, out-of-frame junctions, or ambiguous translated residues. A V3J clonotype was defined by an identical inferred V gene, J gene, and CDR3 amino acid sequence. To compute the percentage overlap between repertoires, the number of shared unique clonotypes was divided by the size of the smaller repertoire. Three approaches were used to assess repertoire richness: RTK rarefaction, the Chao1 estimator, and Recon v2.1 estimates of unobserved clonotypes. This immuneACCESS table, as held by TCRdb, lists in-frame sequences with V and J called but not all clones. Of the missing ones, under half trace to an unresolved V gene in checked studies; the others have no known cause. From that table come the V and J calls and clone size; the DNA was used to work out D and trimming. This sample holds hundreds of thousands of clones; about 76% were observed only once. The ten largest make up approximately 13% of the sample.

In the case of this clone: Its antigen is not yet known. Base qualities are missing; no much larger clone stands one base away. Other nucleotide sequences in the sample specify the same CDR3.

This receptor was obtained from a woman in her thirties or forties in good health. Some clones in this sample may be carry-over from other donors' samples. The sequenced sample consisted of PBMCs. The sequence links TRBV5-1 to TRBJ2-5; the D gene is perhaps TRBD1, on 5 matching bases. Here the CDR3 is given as CASSLAGSQETQYF. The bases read TGCGCCAGCAGCTTGGCAGGGTCCCAAGAGACCCAGTACTTC. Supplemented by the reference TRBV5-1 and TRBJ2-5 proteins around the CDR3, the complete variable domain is KAGVTQTPRYLIKTRGQQVTLSCSPISGHRSVSWYQQTPGQGLQFLFEYFSETQRNKGNFPGRFSGRQFSNSRSEMNVSTLELGDSALYLCASSLAGSQETQYFGPGTRLLVL.